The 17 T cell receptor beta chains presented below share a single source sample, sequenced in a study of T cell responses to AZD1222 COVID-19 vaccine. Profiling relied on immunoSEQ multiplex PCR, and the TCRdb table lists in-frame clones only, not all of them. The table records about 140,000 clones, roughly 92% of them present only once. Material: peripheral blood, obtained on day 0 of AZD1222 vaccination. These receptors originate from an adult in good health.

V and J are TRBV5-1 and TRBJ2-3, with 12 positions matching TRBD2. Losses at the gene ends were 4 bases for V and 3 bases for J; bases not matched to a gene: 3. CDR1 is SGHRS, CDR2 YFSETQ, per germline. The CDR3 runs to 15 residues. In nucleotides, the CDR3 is TGCGCCAGCAGCCTCGGACTAGCGGGAACAGATACGCAGTATTTT. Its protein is CASSLGLAGTDTQYF.

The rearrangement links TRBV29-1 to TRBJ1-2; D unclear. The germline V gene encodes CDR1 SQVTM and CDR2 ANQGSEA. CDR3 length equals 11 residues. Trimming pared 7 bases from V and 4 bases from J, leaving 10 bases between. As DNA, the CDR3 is TGCAGCGACCTCTCCGTCTATGGCTACACCTTC. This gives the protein CSDLSVYGYTF. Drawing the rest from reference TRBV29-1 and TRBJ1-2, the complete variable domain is SAVISQKPSRDICQRGTSLTIQCQVDSQVTMMFWYRQQPGQSLTLIATANQGSEATYESGFVIDKFPISRPNLTFSTLTVSNMSPEDSSIYLCSDLSVYGYTFGSGTRLTVV.

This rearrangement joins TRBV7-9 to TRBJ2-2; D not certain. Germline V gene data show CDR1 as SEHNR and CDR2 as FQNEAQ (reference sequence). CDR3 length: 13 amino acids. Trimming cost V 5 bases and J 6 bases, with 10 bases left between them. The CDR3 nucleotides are TGTGCCAGCAGCGGACCCCTTGCCGGGGAGCTGTTTTTT. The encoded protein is CASSGPLAGELFF.

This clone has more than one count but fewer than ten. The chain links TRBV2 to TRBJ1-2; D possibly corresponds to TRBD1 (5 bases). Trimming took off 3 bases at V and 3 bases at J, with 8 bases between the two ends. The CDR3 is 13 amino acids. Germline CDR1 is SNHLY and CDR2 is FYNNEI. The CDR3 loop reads CASSDLGDYGYTF. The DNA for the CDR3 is TGTGCCAGCAGTGACTTGGGGGACTATGGCTACACCTTC.

The CDR3 DNA reads as TGTGCCACCAGTGATTTCGAGGATTCCAATGAGCAGTTCTTC. Protein product: CATSDFEDSNEQFF. The rearrangement links TRBV24-1 to TRBJ2-1; D call uncertain. The V gene lost 1 base and the J gene lost 6 bases, with 9 bases spanning the gap. The germline V gene encodes CDR1 KGHDR and CDR2 SFDVKD. The CDR3 extends over 14 amino acids.

CDR3 in amino acids: CASSLYPSGGQLQYF. In DNA, the CDR3 is TGTGCCAGCAGCTTATATCCTAGCGGGGGCCAACTTCAGTACTTC. V gene TRBV7-2 combines with J gene TRBJ2-4; 10 nucleotides agree with TRBD2. The CDR3 runs to 15 residues. Germline V gene sequence: CDR1 SGHTA, CDR2 FQGNSA. Trimming took 2 bases from V and 11 from J; bases not matched to a gene: 9.

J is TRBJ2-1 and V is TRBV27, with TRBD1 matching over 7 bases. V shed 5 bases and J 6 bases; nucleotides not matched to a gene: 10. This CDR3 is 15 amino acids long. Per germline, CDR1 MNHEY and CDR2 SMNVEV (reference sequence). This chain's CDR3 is CASSADRVSSNEQFF. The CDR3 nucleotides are TGTGCCAGCAGTGCCGACAGGGTTTCGAGCAATGAGCAGTTCTTC.

The chain's CDR3 is CASSDGDPGLSNQPQHF. CDR3 sequence (DNA): TGTGCCAGCAGTGATGGGGATCCCGGACTTAGCAATCAGCCCCAGCATTTT. V is TRBV2 and J is TRBJ1-5; no definite D call. Germline V gene data show CDR1 as SNHLY and CDR2 as FYNNEI. Trimming took off 3 bases at V and 0 bases at J, with 15 bases between the two ends. CDR3 length equals 17 residues.

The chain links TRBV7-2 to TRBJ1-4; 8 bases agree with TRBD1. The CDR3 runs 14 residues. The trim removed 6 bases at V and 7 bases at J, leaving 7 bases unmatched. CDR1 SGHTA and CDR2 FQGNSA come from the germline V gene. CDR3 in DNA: TGTGCCAGCAGTCGTGGACAGGGCGGTGAAAAACTGTTTTTT. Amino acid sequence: CASSRGQGGEKLFF.

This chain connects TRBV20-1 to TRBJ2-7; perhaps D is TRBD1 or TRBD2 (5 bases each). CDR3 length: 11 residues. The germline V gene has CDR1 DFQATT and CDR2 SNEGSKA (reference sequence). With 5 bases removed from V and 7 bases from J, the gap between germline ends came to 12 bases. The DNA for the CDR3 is TGCAGTGCTGAAAGGGACGGAGAGCAGTACTTC. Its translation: CSAERDGEQYF.

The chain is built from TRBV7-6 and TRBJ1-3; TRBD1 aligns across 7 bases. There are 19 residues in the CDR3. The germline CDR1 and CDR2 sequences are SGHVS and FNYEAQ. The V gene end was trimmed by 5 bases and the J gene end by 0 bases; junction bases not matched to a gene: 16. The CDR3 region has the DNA TGTGCCAGCAGCCCCGCCGTGAGGGGGCCAATTCCCTCTGGAAACACCATATATTTT. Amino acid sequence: CASSPAVRGPIPSGNTIYF.

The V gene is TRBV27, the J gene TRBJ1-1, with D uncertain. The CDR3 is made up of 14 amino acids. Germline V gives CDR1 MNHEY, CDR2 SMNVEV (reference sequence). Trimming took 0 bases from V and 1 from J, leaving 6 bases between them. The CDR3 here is CASSLSGGNTEAFF. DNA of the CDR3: TGTGCCAGCAGTTTATCGGGAGGGAACACTGAAGCTTTCTTT.

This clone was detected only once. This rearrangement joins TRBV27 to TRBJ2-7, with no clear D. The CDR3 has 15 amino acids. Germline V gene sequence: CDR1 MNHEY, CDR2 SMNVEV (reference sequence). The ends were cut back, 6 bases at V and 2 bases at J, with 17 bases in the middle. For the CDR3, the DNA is TGTGCCAGCAGCCGGAGCGCAGGAATGCCCTACGAGCAGTACTTC. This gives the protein CASSRSAGMPYEQYF.

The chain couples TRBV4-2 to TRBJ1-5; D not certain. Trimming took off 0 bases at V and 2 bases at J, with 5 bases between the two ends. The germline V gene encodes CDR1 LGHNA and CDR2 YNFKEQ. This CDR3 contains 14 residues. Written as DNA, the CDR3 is TGTGCCAGCAGCCAAGAGGTCGGCAATCAGCCCCAGCATTTT. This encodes CASSQEVGNQPQHF.

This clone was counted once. The CDR3 DNA follows: TGTGCCAGCAGTTTGGCACTAGCGGGGGGCCCCTCCAATGAGCAGTTCTTC. Its protein product is CASSLALAGGPSNEQFF. The chain combines TRBV28 with TRBJ2-1, with 12 bases aligning to TRBD2. CDR1 and CDR2 (germline): MDHEN, SYDVKM. CDR3 length: 17 residues. Trimming at V came to 3 bases and at J to 6 bases, leaving 9 bases not matched to a gene.

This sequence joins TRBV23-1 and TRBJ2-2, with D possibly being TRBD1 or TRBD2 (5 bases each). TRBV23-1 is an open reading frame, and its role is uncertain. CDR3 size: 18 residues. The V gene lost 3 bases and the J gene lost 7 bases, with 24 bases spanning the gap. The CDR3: CASSHPRVCRGLNGELFF. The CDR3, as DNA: TGCGCCAGCAGTCACCCGCGGGTATGTAGGGGATTGAACGGGGAGCTGTTTTTT.

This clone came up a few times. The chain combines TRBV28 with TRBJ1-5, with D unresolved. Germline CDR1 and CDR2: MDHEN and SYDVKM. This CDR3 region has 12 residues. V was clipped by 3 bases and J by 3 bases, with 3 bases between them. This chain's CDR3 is CASSLVNQPQHF. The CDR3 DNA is TGTGCCAGCAGTTTGGTCAATCAGCCCCAGCATTTT. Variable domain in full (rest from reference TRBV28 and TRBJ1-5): DVKVTQSSRYLVKRTGEKVFLECVQDMDHENMFWYRQDPGLGLRLIYFSYDVKMKEKGDIPEGYSVSREKKERFSLILESASTNQTSMYLCASSLVNQPQHFGDGTRLSIL.